The clone carrying this T cell receptor beta chain was detected a few times. V lost 6 bases and J lost 0, with 18 bases in between. The CDR3 sequence is 16 residues long. CDR1 and CDR2 from the germline V gene are ENHRY and SYGVKD. MiXCR, run by TCRdb on the 5' RACE reads, gives a single entry per CDR3 protein. This table has 350,000 to 600,000 distinct CDR3 sequences, over 12% appearing once. These data come from a study of identical twins. This same sample was also taken into another study, of yellow fever vaccine responses in identical twins.

The sample comprised CD4+ T cells sorted from blood. The clonotype was recovered from a woman between 18 and 29 years old in good health. The J gene is TRBJ2-7, the V gene TRBV10-3; perhaps TRBD2 as D (5 bases). CDR3: CAIRPTSNKSSYEQYF. In DNA, the CDR3 is TGTGCCATCAGGCCTACTAGTAACAAGAGCTCCTACGAGCAGTACTTC.